A selection of T cell receptor beta chains follows, all from one sample in a study of shared clonotypes between healthy human individuals. Assay: immunoSEQ multiplex PCR; the TCRdb copy retains only in-frame clones and omits some. The sample lists over 2,000,000 clones; roughly 95% were seen once. The sequenced material came from naive CD8+ T cells from PBMCs. These receptors were collected from a man between 18 and 35 years old in good health. Some clones in this sample may be carry-over from other donors' samples. Each CDR3 is given with its conserved first and last residue. The D gene is left open where the match is weak. The listing skips clone size in some rows; elsewhere it reads once, few, many or a size class.

few	TRBJ1-5	TRBV10-3	-	TGTGCCATCAGTGACGAAGGGGTGAGTCAGCCCCAGCATTTT	CAISDEGVSQPQHF
-	TRBJ2-7	TRBV19	TRBD1	TGTGCCAGTATAGGGGGCCCTCTCTACGAGCAGTACTTC	CASIGGPLYEQYF
-	TRBJ2-7	TRBV7-6	TRBD1	TGTGCCAGCAGCTTCTCCATGGGGATGACAGGGATCTCTAACGAGCAGTACTTC	CASSFSMGMTGISNEQYF
-	TRBJ2-3	TRBV27	TRBD2	TGTGCCAGCAGTTTATTTACGGGAGGGAACACAGATACGCAGTATTTT	CASSLFTGGNTDTQYF
-	TRBJ1-2	TRBV19	TRBD1	TGTGCCAGTAGTCAGGGGGCTTCCGGCTACACCTTC	CASSQGASGYTF
-	TRBJ2-7	TRBV9	TRBD1	TGTGCCAGCAGCGTAGGGGGGACAGGGGGCTCCTACGAGCAGTACTTC	CASSVGGTGGSYEQYF
-	TRBJ1-1	TRBV19	-	TGTGCCAGTACGATTATGGGGGGGCAGAACACTGAAGCTTTCTTT	CASTIMGGQNTEAFF
-	TRBJ1-1	TRBV28	-	TGTGCCAGCAGTAACCGGGATCCCAATGAGGCTTTCTTT	CASSNRDPNEAFF
-	TRBJ2-1	TRBV10-3	-	TGTGCCATCAGTGATCCTGACCACAATGAGCAGTTCTTC	CAISDPDHNEQFF
-	TRBJ2-7	TRBV29-1	TRBD1	TGCAGCGTTGCAGGGGGCGTCAGTCTCCCCGAGCAGTACTTC	CSVAGGVSLPEQYF
-	TRBJ2-1	TRBV2	TRBD2	TGTGCCAGCAGTGAGACCGCGGGAGGGTATTATGAGCAGTTCTTC	CASSETAGGYYEQFF
-	TRBJ2-7	TRBV28	-	TGTGCCAGCAGCCCTGGACCTTACGAGCAGTACTTC	CASSPGPYEQYF
-	TRBJ2-3	TRBV4-3	TRBD1	TGCGCCAGCAGCTTGGACAGGGGTAGCACAGATACGCAGTATTTT	CASSLDRGSTDTQYF
-	TRBJ2-7	TRBV29-1	-	TGCAGCGTTGACGATTTTAGGGGGAGCTCCTACGAGCAGTACTTC	CSVDDFRGSSYEQYF
-	TRBJ1-4	TRBV27	-	TGTGCCAGCAGTTCCAGTTTCGATAGGGAAAAACTGTTTTTT	CASSSSFDREKLFF
-	TRBJ2-1	TRBV4-1	-	TGCGCCAGCAGCCAAGAATCCAATGAGCAGTTCTTC	CASSQESNEQFF
-	TRBJ2-5	TRBV7-2	TRBD2	TGTGCCAGCAGCTTCGGGACTAGTTATGGGGGCCAAGAGACCCAGTACTTC	CASSFGTSYGGQETQYF
-	TRBJ1-1	TRBV7-3	-	TGTGCCAGCAGCTTAATCCCCACAGACCCCCAGAACACTGAAGCTTTCTTT	CASSLIPTDPQNTEAFF
-	TRBJ1-5	TRBV15	-	TGTGCCACCAGCGCCCGGCGGGGGCAGCCCCAGCATTTT	CATSARRGQPQHF
-	TRBJ2-1	TRBV19	TRBD1	TGTGCCAGTAGTATTTGGCTGGGACAGGACTATGAGCAGTTCTTC	CASSIWLGQDYEQFF
-	TRBJ2-1	TRBV7-3	TRBD2	TGTGCCAGCAGCTTAGGAGCGGGAGTAGGTGAGCAGTTCTTC	CASSLGAGVGEQFF
-	TRBJ2-7	TRBV13	-	TGTGCCAGCAGCTTTAGAGGGAGTTCGTCCTACGAGCAGTACTTC	CASSFRGSSSYEQYF
-	TRBJ2-1	TRBV7-9	-	TGTGCCAGCAGCTCCCCGGACCGGGACTCCTACAATGAGCAGTTCTTC	CASSSPDRDSYNEQFF
-	TRBJ2-7	TRBV14	-	TGTGCCAGCAGCCAAGAGACCGACCACTACGAGCAGTACTTC	CASSQETDHYEQYF
-	TRBJ1-1	TRBV7-9	-	TGTGCCATCAATTACCACGAGGTTAACACTGAAGCTTTCTTT	CAINYHEVNTEAFF
-	TRBJ2-7	TRBV29-1	TRBD1	TGCAGCGTAACCGCCCCGGACAGGGGAAAGGGGTACGAGCAGTACTTC	CSVTAPDRGKGYEQYF
-	TRBJ1-2	TRBV28	-	TGTGCCAGCAGTTTATTTCAGCAGGGAGTCTATGGCTACACCTTC	CASSLFQQGVYGYTF
-	TRBJ2-3	TRBV6-5	TRBD2	TGTGCCAGCAGTTACCGGGAGGCGGGAGTTACAGATACGCAGTATTTT	CASSYREAGVTDTQYF
-	TRBJ2-1	TRBV7-9	-	TGTGCCAGCAGCTTTGGGCGGACCTACAATGAGCAGTTCTTC	CASSFGRTYNEQFF
-	TRBJ1-3	TRBV5-4	-	TGTGCCAGCAGCTTTTCATGGGAATCTGGAAACACCATATATTTT	CASSFSWESGNTIYF
once	TRBJ2-3	TRBV9	-	TGTGCCAGCAGCGTAGAAGACCTAGATACGCAGTATTTT	CASSVEDLDTQYF
-	TRBJ2-7	TRBV7-9	-	TGTGCCAGCAGCTCCGGGCTAGCGCAGACTTACGAGCAGTACTTC	CASSSGLAQTYEQYF
-	TRBJ2-3	TRBV2	-	TGTGCCAGCAGGGCCCGGATAGCGCTATCCGTGGGGTCAGATACGCAGTATTTT	CASRARIALSVGSDTQYF
-	TRBJ1-2	TRBV15	-	TGTGCCACCAGCGGCGTGGGAGGGCCGACTAACTATGGCTACACCTTC	CATSGVGGPTNYGYTF
-	TRBJ2-3	TRBV11-2	-	TGTGCCAGCAGCTTCCCCGGCAGTCTTGGCGATACGCAGTATTTT	CASSFPGSLGDTQYF
-	TRBJ2-2	TRBV21-1	-	TGTGCCAGCCGAAGCGGACTCGGTCCCACGAACACCGGGGAGCTGTTTTTT	CASRSGLGPTNTGELFF
once	TRBJ1-1	TRBV23-1	-	TGCGCCAGCAGTCAATCGAGTCAGGGGAACACTGAAGCTTTCTTT	CASSQSSQGNTEAFF
-	TRBJ2-3	TRBV11-2	TRBD2	TGTGCCAGCAGCTTAATACGGACTAGCGGGAGCACAGATACGCAGTATTTT	CASSLIRTSGSTDTQYF
-	TRBJ2-7	TRBV5-1	-	TGCGCCAGCAGCGACGGACGGACTTCCTACGAGCAGTACTTC	CASSDGRTSYEQYF
-	TRBJ2-3	TRBV6-5	TRBD1	TGTGCCAGCAGGTCTTACGGGACAGCGCCAGATACGCAGTATTTT	CASRSYGTAPDTQYF
-	TRBJ2-2	TRBV7-8	-	TGTGCCAGCAGCCCGATGGCCCGCCCCGGGGAGCTGTTTTTT	CASSPMARPGELFF
-	TRBJ2-1	TRBV9	TRBD2	TGTGCCAGCAGCGTAGTTAGCGGGGGGCTCTACAATGAGCAGTTCTTC	CASSVVSGGLYNEQFF
-	TRBJ2-7	TRBV7-9	TRBD1	TGTGCCAGCAGCACGCCTTCGGACAGGGGGTACGAGCAGTACTTC	CASSTPSDRGYEQYF
-	TRBJ2-7	TRBV14	-	TGTGCCAGCAGTTCGCGGCAGGCCTACGAGCAGTACTTC	CASSSRQAYEQYF
-	TRBJ2-4	TRBV5-6	-	TGTGCCAGCAGCCAAGGGGCGTCCAAAAACATTCAGTACTTC	CASSQGASKNIQYF
-	TRBJ1-2	TRBV6-1	-	TGTGCCAGCAGTGAAAGGGGCCCAGGGGCGCATGATGGCTACACCTTC	CASSERGPGAHDGYTF
-	TRBJ2-3	TRBV28	-	TGTGCCAGCAGTTTAGGGGTCTTACGGGGAAGCACAGATACGCAGTATTTT	CASSLGVLRGSTDTQYF
-	TRBJ2-2	TRBV7-9	TRBD2	TGTGCCAGCAGCTCCCCTCGGAGGTCGCGGGAGGGGAACACCGGGGAGCTGTTTTTT	CASSSPRRSREGNTGELFF
-	TRBJ1-1	TRBV19	-	TGTGCCAGTACCCTACCGGGTCCGATGGGTGAAGCTTTCTTT	CASTLPGPMGEAFF